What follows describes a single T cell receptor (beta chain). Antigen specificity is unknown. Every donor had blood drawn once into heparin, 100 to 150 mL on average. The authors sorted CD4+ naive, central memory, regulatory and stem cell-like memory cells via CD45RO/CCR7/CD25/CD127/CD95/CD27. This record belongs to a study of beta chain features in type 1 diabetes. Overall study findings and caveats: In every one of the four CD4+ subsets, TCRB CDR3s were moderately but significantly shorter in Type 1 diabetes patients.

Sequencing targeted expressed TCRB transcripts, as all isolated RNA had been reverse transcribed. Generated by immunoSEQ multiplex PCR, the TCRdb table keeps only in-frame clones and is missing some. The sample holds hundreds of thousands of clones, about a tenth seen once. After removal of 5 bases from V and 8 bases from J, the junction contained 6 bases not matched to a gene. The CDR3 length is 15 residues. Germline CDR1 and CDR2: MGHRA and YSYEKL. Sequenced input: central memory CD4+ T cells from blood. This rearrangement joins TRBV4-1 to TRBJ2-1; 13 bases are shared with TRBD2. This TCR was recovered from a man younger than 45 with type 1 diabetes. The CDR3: CASSSLAGGQYEQFF. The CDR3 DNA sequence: TGCGCCAGCAGCTCACTAGCGGGGGGGCAGTATGAGCAGTTCTTC.